These 6 T cell receptor beta chains came from one sample sequenced in a study of T cell responses to AZD1222 COVID-19 vaccine. Some clones are missing from TCRdb's copy, which holds only in-frame ones; the method was immunoSEQ multiplex PCR. Seen here are approximately 150,000 clones, less than 95% observed once, and the top ten hold over 1.3%. Material: peripheral blood, obtained on day 0 of AZD1222 vaccination. The source is an adult in good health.

The chain combines TRBV15 with TRBJ1-2, with 9 bases lining up with TRBD1. The CDR3 length is 17 residues. In germline, CDR1 is LNHNV, CDR2 YYDKDF (reference sequence). Unmatched junction bases numbered 8, after V lost 1 base and J lost 2 bases. This CDR3 is CATSRGDPGTGNYGYTF. CDR3 coding DNA: TGTGCCACCAGCAGAGGGGACCCCGGGACAGGGAACTATGGCTACACCTTC.

This sequence joins TRBV15 and TRBJ1-5, with D unclear. The ends were cut back, 6 bases at V and 5 bases at J, with 8 bases in the middle. Germline V gene sequence: CDR1 LNHNV, CDR2 YYDKDF (reference sequence). The CDR3 runs to 12 residues. The CDR3 DNA follows: TGTGCCACCAGTCAACCCCATCAGCCCCAGCATTTT. Its protein is CATSQPHQPQHF.

The sample holds one count of this clone. This chain joins TRBV30 and TRBJ1-6, with 7 bases fitting TRBD1. This CDR3 spans 13 amino acids. Germline loops: CDR1 GTSNPN, CDR2 SVGIG (reference sequence). V trimming: 4 bases; J trimming: 7 bases; junction bases outside the gene matches: 4. The CDR3 sequence is CAWTEQGNSPLHF. The CDR3 DNA reads as TGTGCCTGGACTGAACAGGGGAATTCACCCCTCCACTTT.

The rearrangement links TRBV13 to TRBJ2-3; perhaps TRBD2 as D (6 bases). CDR1 and CDR2 (germline): PRHDT, FYEKMQ (reference sequence). The CDR3 runs to 17 residues. Trimming removed 5 bases at V and 0 bases at J, with 18 bases between. The CDR3 spells CASSPTTDSGSTDTQYF. CDR3 bases: TGTGCCAGCAGCCCAACGACCGATAGCGGAAGCACAGATACGCAGTATTTT.

This clone was detected only a few times. The chain is built from TRBV6-6 and TRBJ1-4; D remains ambiguous. Germline CDR1 reads MNHNY; CDR2 reads SVGAGI (reference sequence). Trimming removed 2 bases at V and 4 bases at J, with 8 bases between. This CDR3 is built from 14 residues. CDR3 in DNA: TGTGCCAGCAGTTACGGTGCGGATAATGAAAAACTGTTTTTT. The encoded protein is CASSYGADNEKLFF.

The chain links TRBV5-1 to TRBJ1-2; D gene uncertain. V was trimmed by 0 bases and J by 8 bases, leaving 14 bases between them. The germline V gene has CDR1 SGHRS and CDR2 YFSETQ. There are 14 residues in the CDR3. CDR3 residues: CASSLDPTRGGYTF. CDR3 coding DNA: TGCGCCAGCAGCTTGGACCCTACCCGAGGCGGCTACACCTTC.